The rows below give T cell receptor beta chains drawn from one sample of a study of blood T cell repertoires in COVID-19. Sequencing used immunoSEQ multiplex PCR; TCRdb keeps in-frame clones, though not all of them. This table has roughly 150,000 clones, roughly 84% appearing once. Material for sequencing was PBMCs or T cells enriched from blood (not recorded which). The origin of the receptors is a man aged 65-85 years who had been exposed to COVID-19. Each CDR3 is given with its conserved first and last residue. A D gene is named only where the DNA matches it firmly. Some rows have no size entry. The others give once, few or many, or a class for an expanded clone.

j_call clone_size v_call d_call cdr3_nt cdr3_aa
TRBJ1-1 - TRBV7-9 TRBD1 TGTGCCAGCAGCTTCAGGACAGGGAACACTGAAGCTTTCTTT CASSFRTGNTEAFF
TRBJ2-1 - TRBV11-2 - TGTGCCAGCAGCTGGATAGGGAGAAGCTCCTACAATGAGCAGTTCTTC CASSWIGRSSYNEQFF
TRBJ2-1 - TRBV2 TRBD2 TGTGCCAGCCGTGAGGCTAGCGGGAGCTGGAGTGAGCAGTTCTTC CASREASGSWSEQFF
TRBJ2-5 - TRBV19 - TGTGCCAGTAGTATGCAGGGCCAAGAGACCCAGTACTTC CASSMQGQETQYF
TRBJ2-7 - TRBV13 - TGTGCCAGCAGCTCCCCAGGCTACGAGCAGTACTTC CASSSPGYEQYF
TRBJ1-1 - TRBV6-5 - TGTGCCAGCAGTCCCGACCTCCCGGGGACTGAAGCTTTCTTT CASSPDLPGTEAFF
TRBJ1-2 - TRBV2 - TGTGCCAGCAGTGAAGGGGGCGGCCAGAGGGGCTACACCTTC CASSEGGGQRGYTF
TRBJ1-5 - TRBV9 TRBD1 TGTGCCAGCAGCGTAGGCCCAGGGGGTGAGTTCCCCCAGCATTTT CASSVGPGGEFPQHF
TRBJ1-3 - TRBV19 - TGTGCCAGTAGTATTCCACAGCCGTTCTCCTCTGGAAACACCATATATTTT CASSIPQPFSSGNTIYF
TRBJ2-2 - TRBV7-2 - TGTGCCAGCAGCTTACGGCAGGGTGGGACCGGGGAGCTGTTTTTT CASSLRQGGTGELFF
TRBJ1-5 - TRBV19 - TGTGCCAGTAGTATAGCGCAGGGTCGCAATCAGCCCCAGCATTTT CASSIAQGRNQPQHF
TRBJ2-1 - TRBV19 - TGTGCCAGTAGTATAGTGAGTGAGGGATTCCCTGAGCAGTTCTTC CASSIVSEGFPEQFF
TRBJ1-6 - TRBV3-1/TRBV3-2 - TGTGCCAGCAGCCAAGGTCGCGGCAGGGGCTCACCCCTCCACTTT CASSQGRGRGSPLHF
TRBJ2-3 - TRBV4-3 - TGCGCCAGCAGCCAAGAAAGGGGCAGGGTCGGAGATACGCAGTATTTT CASSQERGRVGDTQYF
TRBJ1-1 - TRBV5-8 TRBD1 TGTGCCAGCATTAAAACTAGGGTTCTCAGGACAGGGTGGACTGAAGCTTTCTTT CASIKTRVLRTGWTEAFF
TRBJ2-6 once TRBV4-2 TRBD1 TGTGCCAGCAGCCCGACAGGGGGCTCTGGGGCCAACGTCCTGACTTTC CASSPTGGSGANVLTF
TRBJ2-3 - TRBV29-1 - TGCAGCGTTGATCTAGGCCTCACAGATACGCAGTATTTT CSVDLGLTDTQYF
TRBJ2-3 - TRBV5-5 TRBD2 TGTGCCAGCAGCTTGATAGCGGGGGGGCTATATACGCAGTATTTT CASSLIAGGLYTQYF
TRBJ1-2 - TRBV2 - TGTGCCAGCAGAGCCTACCCGGGGGATGGCTACACCTTC CASRAYPGDGYTF
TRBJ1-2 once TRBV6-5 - TGTGCCAGTACCCCAGGGCCCGTCTATGGCTACACCTTC CASTPGPVYGYTF
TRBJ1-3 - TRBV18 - TGTGCCAGCTCCCCCAGGGAGTTGCGGGGAACCACCATATATTTT CASSPRELRGTTIYF
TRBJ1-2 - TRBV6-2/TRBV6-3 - TGTGCCAGCAGTCTAATGGGCCAGAACTATGGCTACACCTTC CASSLMGQNYGYTF
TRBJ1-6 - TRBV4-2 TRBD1 TGTGCCAGCAGCCAAGATACGAGGGGGCGTTCACCCCTCCACTTT CASSQDTRGRSPLHF
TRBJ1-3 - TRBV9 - TGTGCCAGCAGCGTAGACCCCCCCAGGGGAGCGAGTGTTGCCACCATATATTTT CASSVDPPRGASVATIYF
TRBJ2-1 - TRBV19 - TGTGCCAGTAGTACCCCCGGGACTGGCAACAATGAGCAGTTCTTC CASSTPGTGNNEQFF
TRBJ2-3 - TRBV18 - TGTGCCAGCTCACCACTCCTAACCCCGTCCACAGATACGCAGTATTTT CASSPLLTPSTDTQYF
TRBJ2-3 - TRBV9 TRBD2 TGTGCCAGCAGCGTAGGAATGGGAAGCGGGAGGGCCGGGCGCACAGATACGCAGTATTTT CASSVGMGSGRAGRTDTQYF
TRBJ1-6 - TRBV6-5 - TGTGCCAGCAGTTCTCCCCAGGGGATAATGAGCTCACCCCTCCACTTT CASSSPQGIMSSPLHF
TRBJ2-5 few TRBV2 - TGTGCCAGCAGGGACCGCGACAGTAACCAAGAGACCCAGTACTTC CASRDRDSNQETQYF
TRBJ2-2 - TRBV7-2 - TGTGCCAGCAGCTTAGGCCAGGGATCCAACACCGGGGAGCTGTTTTTT CASSLGQGSNTGELFF
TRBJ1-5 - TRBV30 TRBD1 TGTGCCTGGAGTAAGGGGGCGAATCAGCCCCAGCATTTT CAWSKGANQPQHF
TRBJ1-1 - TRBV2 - TGTGCCAGCACCCCGCGGGGGGATGGGACTGAAGCTTTCTTT CASTPRGDGTEAFF
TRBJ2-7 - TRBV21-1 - TGTGCCAGCAGCAAAGCGCCGGGCTTC CASSKAPGF
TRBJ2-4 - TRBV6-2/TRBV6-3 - TGTGCCAGCAGTTTCCTTGGAGGGGGGGTGAACATTCAGTACTTC CASSFLGGGVNIQYF
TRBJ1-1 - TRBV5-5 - TGTGCCAGCAGCTGGGGGGGCGACACTGAAGCTTTCTTT CASSWGGDTEAFF
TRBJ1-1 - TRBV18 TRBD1 TGTGCCAGCTCATCAAGGGACAGCGCTGAAGCTTTCTTT CASSSRDSAEAFF